The clone carrying this T cell receptor (beta chain) was recorded a few times. Its target is not known. This entry comes from a study of T cell repertoires in cytomegalovirus infection. About the study: Indications came from public TCR beta signatures; they pointed to CMV infection and to a matching HLA type. Study-wide results and caveats: Summed frequency of shared TCR beta families picked out CMV carriers who also had the relevant HLA. HLA-C-restricted CMV-specific TCR beta clonotypes were dominant in the ex vivo response.

V was pared by 6 bases and J by 2 bases, with 7 bases between. The CDR3 loop spans 12 amino acids. TCRdb used MiXCR to reprocess the reads, holding one entry per CDR3 protein. The sample holds approximately 910,000 distinct CDR3 sequences, less than 40% seen once. The chain has TRBV12-3 or TRBV12-4 and TRBJ1-1; D gene uncertain. The TCR was taken from a human donor in good health (CMV status not recorded). Some clones in this sample may be carry-over from other donors' samples. Sequences were derived from cultured CD8+ T cells from PBMCs, sampled from culture after CMV antigen stimulation. In DNA, the CDR3 is TGTGCCAGCAGGGCCGATAACACTGAAGCTTTCTTT. Translation gives CASRADNTEAFF.